This TCR beta chain was documented in a study of T cells after yellow fever vaccination. Study context: Low-cell-number fractions underwent preparation using SMART-Seq v4 Ultra Low Input.

They built TCR cDNA with 5'RACE template switching, a step that put in a universal primer site and UMIs. TCRdb re-analysed the 5' RACE reads in MiXCR, keeping a single row per CDR3 protein. The sample contains about 630,000 distinct CDR3 sequences, 10% to 15% of which appear only once. The germline V gene encodes CDR1 MDHEN and CDR2 SYDVKM. V lost 5 bases and J lost 4, with 8 bases in between. This CDR3 spans 12 amino acids. General study findings and limits: Abundant clonotypes from the bulk population could have been carried over as contaminants into FACS-sorted repertoires. Weaker overall was a secondary response that nonetheless peaked faster, on day 5 versus 15.

The table lists this clonotype with a few counts. Antigen specificity is unknown. The chain couples TRBV28 to TRBJ1-1; maybe TRBD1 (6 bases). Sequencing was performed on PBMCs, taken on the day of the yellow fever booster vaccination. The source is a man aged 25-45 years who received the YFV17D yellow fever vaccine. DNA of the CDR3: TGTGCCAGCAGTCGACAGGCCACTGAAGCTTTCTTT. It yields the protein CASSRQATEAFF.